This record concerns one T cell receptor beta chain sequence. This sample is part of a study of blood T cell repertoires in COVID-19. Enrollees, roughly 18 to 90 years old, lived in approximately 25 US areas. Cohort allocation depended upon clinical history that participants reported. Profiling relied on immunoSEQ multiplex PCR, and the TCRdb table lists in-frame clones only, not all of them. This sample has approximately 480,000 clones, with roughly nine tenths found just once. V was shortened by 7 bases and J by 6 bases, with 13 bases between the two germline ends. The CDR3 has 13 residues. The germline V gene has CDR1 SNHLY and CDR2 FYNNEI.

This rearrangement joins TRBV2 to TRBJ2-1; TRBD2 is a possible D gene (5 bases). The clonotype was recovered from a young woman who had recovered from COVID-19. The specimen was PBMCs or T cells enriched from blood (not recorded which). CDR3 in DNA: TGTGCCAGCAAAAGAGGGCTAGCCAATGAGCAGTTCTTC. Protein: CASKRGLANEQFF.